This T cell receptor beta chain was found in a study of blood T cell repertoires in COVID-19. Participants spanned ages roughly 18 to 90 years and resided in around 25 US areas. Researchers sorted participants into cohorts using their self-reported clinical history. Trimming took 1 base from V and 8 from J, leaving 15 bases between them. CDR1 and CDR2 (germline): SGHTA, FQGNSA. The CDR3 runs 14 residues. Original handling: Counts of nucleated cells, estimated from reference gene primer amplification, were obtained. TCRdb's table, derived via immunoSEQ multiplex PCR, lists solely in-frame clones and lacks some. V, J and clone size reflect that table, while D and trimming were determined from the DNA. The sample records roughly 200,000 clones, approximately 80% being singletons.

The clonotype comes from a woman aged 55-75 years with acute COVID-19. The sequencing input was PBMCs or T cells enriched from blood (not recorded which). The rearrangement links TRBV7-2 to TRBJ2-7; D possibly corresponds to TRBD1 (6 bases). CDR3 amino acids: CASSLGVAGVKQYF. In DNA form, the CDR3 reads TGTGCCAGCAGCTTAGGGGTCGCAGGGGTTAAGCAGTACTTC. Full variable domain (rest looked up from reference TRBV7-2 and TRBJ2-7): GAGVSQSPSNKVTEKGKDVELRCDPISGHTALYWYRQSLGQGLEFLIYFQGNSAPDKSGLPSDRFSAERTGGSVSTLTIQRTQQEDSAVYLCASSLGVAGVKQYFGPGTRLTVT.